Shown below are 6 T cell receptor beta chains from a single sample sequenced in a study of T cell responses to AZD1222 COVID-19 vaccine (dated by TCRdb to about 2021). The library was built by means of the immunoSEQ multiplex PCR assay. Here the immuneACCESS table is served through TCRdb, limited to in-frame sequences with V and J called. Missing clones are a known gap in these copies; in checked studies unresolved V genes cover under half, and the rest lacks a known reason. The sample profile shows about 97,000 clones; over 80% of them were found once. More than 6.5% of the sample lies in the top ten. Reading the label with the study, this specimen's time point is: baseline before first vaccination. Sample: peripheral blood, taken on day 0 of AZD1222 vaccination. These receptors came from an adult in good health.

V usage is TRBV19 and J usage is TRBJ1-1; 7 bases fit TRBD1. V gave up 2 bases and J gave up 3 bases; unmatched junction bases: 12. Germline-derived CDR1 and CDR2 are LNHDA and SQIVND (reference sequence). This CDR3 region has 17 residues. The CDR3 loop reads CASSILPRPGGDTEAFF. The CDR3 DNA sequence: TGTGCCAGTAGTATATTACCCCGGCCAGGGGGGGACACTGAAGCTTTCTTT.

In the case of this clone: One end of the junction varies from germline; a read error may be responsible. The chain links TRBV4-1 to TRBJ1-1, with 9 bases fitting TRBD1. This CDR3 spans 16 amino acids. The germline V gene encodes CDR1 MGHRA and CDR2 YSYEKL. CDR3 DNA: TGCGCCAGCAGCCAAGCTAAAGGACAGGGGAGGTATTGGTGGGGCTTT. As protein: CASSQAKGQGRYWWGF.

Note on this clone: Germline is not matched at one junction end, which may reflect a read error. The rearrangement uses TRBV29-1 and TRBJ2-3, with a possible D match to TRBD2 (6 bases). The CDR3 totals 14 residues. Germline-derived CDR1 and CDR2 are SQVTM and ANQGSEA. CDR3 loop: CSVSLAWGTDAQYF. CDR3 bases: TGCAGCGTTTCTCTAGCGTGGGGCACAGATGCGCAGTATTTT.

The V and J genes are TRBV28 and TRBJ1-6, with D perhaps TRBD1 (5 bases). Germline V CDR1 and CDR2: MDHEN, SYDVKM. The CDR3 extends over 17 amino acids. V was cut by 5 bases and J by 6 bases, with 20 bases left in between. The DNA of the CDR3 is TGTGCCAGCAGTCCCCCTTTCCAGGACACCTTTAATTCACCCCTCCACTTT. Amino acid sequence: CASSPPFQDTFNSPLHF.

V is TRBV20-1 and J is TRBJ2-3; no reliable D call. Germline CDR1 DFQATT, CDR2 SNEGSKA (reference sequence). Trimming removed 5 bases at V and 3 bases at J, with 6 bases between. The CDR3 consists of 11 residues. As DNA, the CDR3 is TGCAGTGCTCCAATAACAGATACGCAGTATTTT. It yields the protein CSAPITDTQYF.

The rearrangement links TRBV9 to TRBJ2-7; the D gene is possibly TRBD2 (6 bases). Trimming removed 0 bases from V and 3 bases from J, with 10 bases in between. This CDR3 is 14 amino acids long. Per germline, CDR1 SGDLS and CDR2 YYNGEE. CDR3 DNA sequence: TGTGCCAGCAGCGTAGTTGACGGGGGCTACGAGCAGTACTTC. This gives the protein CASSVVDGGYEQYF.